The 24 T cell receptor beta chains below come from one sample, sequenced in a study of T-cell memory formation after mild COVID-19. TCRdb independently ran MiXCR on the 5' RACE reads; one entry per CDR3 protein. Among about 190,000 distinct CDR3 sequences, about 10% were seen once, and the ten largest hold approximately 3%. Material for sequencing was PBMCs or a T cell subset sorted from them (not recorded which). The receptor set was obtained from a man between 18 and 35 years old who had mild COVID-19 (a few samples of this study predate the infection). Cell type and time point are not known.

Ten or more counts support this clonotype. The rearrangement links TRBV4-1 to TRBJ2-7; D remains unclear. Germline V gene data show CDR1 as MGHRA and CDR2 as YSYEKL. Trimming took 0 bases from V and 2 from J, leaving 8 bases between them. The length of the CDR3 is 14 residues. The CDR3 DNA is TGCGCCAGCAGCCAAGATATAGGGACCTACGAGCAGTACTTC. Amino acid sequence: CASSQDIGTYEQYF.

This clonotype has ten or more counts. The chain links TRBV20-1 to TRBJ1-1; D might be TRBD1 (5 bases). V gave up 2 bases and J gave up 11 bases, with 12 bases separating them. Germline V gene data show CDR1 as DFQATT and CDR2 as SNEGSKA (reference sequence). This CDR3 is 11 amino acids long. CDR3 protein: CSARRQGKAFF. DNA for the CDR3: TGCAGTGCTAGAAGGCAGGGAAAGGCTTTCTTT.

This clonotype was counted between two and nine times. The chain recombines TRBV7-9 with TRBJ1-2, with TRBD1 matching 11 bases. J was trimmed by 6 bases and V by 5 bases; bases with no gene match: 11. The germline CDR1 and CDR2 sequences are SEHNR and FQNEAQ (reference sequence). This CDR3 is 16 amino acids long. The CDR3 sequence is CASSPRLDRGQNGYTF. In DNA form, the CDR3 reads TGTGCCAGCAGCCCCCGTCTGGACAGGGGGCAAAATGGCTACACCTTC.

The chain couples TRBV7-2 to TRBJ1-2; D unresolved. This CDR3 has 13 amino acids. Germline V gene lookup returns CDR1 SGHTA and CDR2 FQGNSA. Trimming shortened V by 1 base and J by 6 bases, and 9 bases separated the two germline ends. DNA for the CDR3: TGTGCCAGCAGCTTAGATAGGATGAATGGCTACACCTTC. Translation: CASSLDRMNGYTF.

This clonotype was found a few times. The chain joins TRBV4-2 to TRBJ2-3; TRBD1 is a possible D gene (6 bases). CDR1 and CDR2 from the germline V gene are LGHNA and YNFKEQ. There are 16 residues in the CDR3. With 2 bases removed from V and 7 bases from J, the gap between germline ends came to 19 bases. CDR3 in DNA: TGTGCCAGCAGCCAAAGCGTGGGGGCGAAATCACATACGCAGTATTTT. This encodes CASSQSVGAKSHTQYF.

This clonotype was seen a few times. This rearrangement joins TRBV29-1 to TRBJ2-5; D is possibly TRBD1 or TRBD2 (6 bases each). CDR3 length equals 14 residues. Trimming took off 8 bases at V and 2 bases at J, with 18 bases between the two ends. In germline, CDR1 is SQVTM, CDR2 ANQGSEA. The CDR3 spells CSITRGPLQETQYF. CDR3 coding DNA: TGCAGCATTACCCGGGGGCCCTTACAAGAGACCCAGTACTTC.

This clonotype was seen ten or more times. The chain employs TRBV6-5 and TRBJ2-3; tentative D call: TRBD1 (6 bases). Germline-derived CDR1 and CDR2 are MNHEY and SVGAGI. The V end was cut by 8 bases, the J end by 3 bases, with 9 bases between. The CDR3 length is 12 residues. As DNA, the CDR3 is TGTGCCAGCGGGGGCTCTACAGATACGCAGTATTTT. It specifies CASGGSTDTQYF.

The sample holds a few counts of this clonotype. DNA for the CDR3: TGTGCCTGGCAGGGACTAGCGGGGGGCCGGCAAGAGACCCAGTACTTC. The encoded protein is CAWQGLAGGRQETQYF. The chain links TRBV5-4 to TRBJ2-5; 15 bases are shared with TRBD2. J gave up 2 bases and V 10 bases, and 9 bases lay outside the gene matches. CDR1 and CDR2 (germline): SGHNT, YYREEE (reference sequence). The CDR3 spans 16 residues.

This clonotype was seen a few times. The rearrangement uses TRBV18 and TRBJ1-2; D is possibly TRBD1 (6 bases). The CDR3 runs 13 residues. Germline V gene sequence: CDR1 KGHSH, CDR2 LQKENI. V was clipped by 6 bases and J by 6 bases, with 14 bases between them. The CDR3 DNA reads TGTGCCAGCTCCCCAAGGCCAGGGGATGGCTACACCTTC. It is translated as CASSPRPGDGYTF.

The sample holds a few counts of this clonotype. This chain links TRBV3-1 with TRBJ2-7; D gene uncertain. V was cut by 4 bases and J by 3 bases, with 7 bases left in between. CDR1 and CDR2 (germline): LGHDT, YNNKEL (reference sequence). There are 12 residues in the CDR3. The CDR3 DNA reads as TGTGCCAGCAGCCGGAGTGACTACGAGCAGTACTTC. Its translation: CASSRSDYEQYF.

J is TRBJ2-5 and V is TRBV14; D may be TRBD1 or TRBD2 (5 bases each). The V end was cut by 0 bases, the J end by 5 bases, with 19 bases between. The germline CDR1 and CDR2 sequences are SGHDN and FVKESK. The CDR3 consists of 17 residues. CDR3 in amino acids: CASSQDNGRGRGETQYF. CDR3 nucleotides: TGTGCCAGCAGCCAAGATAATGGTAGGGGCCGAGGGGAGACCCAGTACTTC. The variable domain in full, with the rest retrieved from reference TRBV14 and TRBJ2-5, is EAGVTQFPSHSVIEKGQTVTLRCDPISGHDNLYWYRRVMGKEIKFLLHFVKESKQDESGMPNNRFLAERTGGTYSTLKVQPAELEDSGVYFCASSQDNGRGRGETQYFGPGTRLLVL.

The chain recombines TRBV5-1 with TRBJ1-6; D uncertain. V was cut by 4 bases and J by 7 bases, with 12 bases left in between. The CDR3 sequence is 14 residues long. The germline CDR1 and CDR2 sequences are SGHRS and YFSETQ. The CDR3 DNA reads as TGCGCCAGCAGCGCCGTAGACGCGAATTCACCCCTCCACTTT. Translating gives CASSAVDANSPLHF.

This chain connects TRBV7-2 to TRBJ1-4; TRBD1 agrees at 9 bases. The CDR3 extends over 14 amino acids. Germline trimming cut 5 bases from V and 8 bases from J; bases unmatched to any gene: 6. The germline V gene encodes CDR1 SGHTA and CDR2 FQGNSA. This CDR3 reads CASSPDRGWEKLFF. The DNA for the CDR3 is TGTGCCAGCAGCCCGGACAGGGGATGGGAAAAACTGTTTTTT.

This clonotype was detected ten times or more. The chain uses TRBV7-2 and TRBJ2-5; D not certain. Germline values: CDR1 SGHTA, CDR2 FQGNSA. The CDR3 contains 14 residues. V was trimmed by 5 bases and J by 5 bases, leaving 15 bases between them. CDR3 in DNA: TGTGCCAGCAGCCCCGTTGGATGGCGGGAGACCCAGTACTTC. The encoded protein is CASSPVGWRETQYF. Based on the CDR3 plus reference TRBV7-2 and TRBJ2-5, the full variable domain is GAGVSQSPSNKVTEKGKDVELRCDPISGHTALYWYRQSLGQGLEFLIYFQGNSAPDKSGLPSDRFSAERTGGSVSTLTIQRTQQEDSAVYLCASSPVGWRETQYFGPGTRLLVL.

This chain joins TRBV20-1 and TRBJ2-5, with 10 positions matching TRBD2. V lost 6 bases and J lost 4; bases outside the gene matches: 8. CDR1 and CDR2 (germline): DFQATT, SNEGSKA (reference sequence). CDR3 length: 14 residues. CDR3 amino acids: CSAVSGGPGETQYF. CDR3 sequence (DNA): TGCAGTGCAGTTAGCGGGGGGCCTGGAGAGACCCAGTACTTC.

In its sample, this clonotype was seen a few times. This CDR3 reads CASSAVYQETQYF. The DNA of the CDR3 is TGCGCCAGCAGCGCAGTATACCAAGAGACCCAGTACTTC. This chain links TRBV4-1 with TRBJ2-5; D ambiguous. Germline V gene sequence: CDR1 MGHRA, CDR2 YSYEKL. The CDR3 length is 13 residues. With 5 bases removed from V and 0 bases from J, the gap between germline ends came to 7 bases.

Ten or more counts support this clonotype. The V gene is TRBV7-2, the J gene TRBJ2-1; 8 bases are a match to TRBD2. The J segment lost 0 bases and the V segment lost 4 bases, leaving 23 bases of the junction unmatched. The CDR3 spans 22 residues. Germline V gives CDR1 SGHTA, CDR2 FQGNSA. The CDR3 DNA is TGTGCCAGCAGCTCCAGACAGGCAAGTCTAGCGGGTTCACGGGCCTCCTACAATGAGCAGTTCTTC. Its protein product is CASSSRQASLAGSRASYNEQFF.

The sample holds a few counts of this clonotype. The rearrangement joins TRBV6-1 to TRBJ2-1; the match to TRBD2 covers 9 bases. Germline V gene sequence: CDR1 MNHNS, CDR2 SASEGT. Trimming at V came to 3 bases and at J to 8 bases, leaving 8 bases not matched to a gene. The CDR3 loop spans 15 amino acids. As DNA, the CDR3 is TGTGCCAGCAGTGAGAGTAGCGGGGGTCCGGATGAGCAGTTCTTC. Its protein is CASSESSGGPDEQFF.

CDR3 sequence (DNA): TGTGCCAGCAGCCGGGACAGGATTAATGAAAAACTGTTTTTT. It translates to CASSRDRINEKLFF. The V and J genes are TRBV7-2 and TRBJ1-4, with 8 positions matching TRBD1. V lost 5 bases to trimming and J lost 4 bases; unmatched junction nucleotides: 3. Germline V lookup: CDR1 SGHTA, CDR2 FQGNSA. The CDR3 has 14 amino acids.

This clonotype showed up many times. Here the CDR3 reads CASSSMAVAQYF. For the CDR3, the DNA is TGTGCCAGCAGTTCCATGGCGGTGGCCCAGTACTTC. The chain is built from TRBV6-5 and TRBJ2-5; D gene uncertain. This CDR3 is built from 12 residues. The germline V and J ends were trimmed by 4 bases and 9 bases, with 12 bases remaining between them. The V gene's germline CDR1 is MNHEY and CDR2 SVGAGI.

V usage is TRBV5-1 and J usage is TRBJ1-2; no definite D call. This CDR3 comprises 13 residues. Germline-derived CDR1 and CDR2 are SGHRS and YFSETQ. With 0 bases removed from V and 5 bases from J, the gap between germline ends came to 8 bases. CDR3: CASSLDGEYGYTF. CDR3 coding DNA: TGCGCCAGCAGCTTGGATGGGGAGTATGGCTACACCTTC. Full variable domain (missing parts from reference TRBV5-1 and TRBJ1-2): KAGVTQTPRYLIKTRGQQVTLSCSPISGHRSVSWYQQTPGQGLQFLFEYFSETQRNKGNFPGRFSGRQFSNSRSEMNVSTLELGDSALYLCASSLDGEYGYTFGSGTRLTVV.

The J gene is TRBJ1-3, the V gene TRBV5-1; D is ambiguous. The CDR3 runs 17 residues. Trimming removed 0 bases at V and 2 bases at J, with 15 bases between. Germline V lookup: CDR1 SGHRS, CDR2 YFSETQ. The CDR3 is CASSLGTPGIPGNTIYF. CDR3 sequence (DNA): TGCGCCAGCAGCTTGGGGACGCCGGGAATTCCTGGAAACACCATATATTTT. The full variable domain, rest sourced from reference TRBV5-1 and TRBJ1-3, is KAGVTQTPRYLIKTRGQQVTLSCSPISGHRSVSWYQQTPGQGLQFLFEYFSETQRNKGNFPGRFSGRQFSNSRSEMNVSTLELGDSALYLCASSLGTPGIPGNTIYFGEGSWLTVV.

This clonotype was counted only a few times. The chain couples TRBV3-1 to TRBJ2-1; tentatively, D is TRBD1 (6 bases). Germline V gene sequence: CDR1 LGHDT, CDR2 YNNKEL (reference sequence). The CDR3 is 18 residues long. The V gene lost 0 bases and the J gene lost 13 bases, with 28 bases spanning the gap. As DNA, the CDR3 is TGTGCCAGCAGCCAAGATGGCAGGGGCGGAGACTTTTTCTTCGCTCAGTTCTTC. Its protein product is CASSQDGRGGDFFFAQFF.

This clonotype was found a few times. CDR3 residues: CASSLGGNRINSPLHF. DNA of the CDR3: TGTGCCAGCAGCTTGGGTGGGAACAGGATCAATTCACCCCTCCACTTT. This chain connects TRBV7-2 to TRBJ1-6; TRBD1 is a possible D gene (5 bases). V was pared by 3 bases and J by 7 bases, with 16 bases between. This CDR3 spans 16 amino acids. Germline CDR1 is SGHTA and CDR2 is FQGNSA. Variable domain in full (rest from reference TRBV7-2 and TRBJ1-6): GAGVSQSPSNKVTEKGKDVELRCDPISGHTALYWYRQSLGQGLEFLIYFQGNSAPDKSGLPSDRFSAERTGGSVSTLTIQRTQQEDSAVYLCASSLGGNRINSPLHFGNGTRLTVT.